The entry that follows covers one T cell receptor beta chain sequence. This clone occurred once. Its cognate antigen has yet to be identified. One base away there is no much larger clone; base qualities are not given. Library generation was performed with the immunoSEQ multiplex PCR assay. The multiplex PCR relied on a mix of 60 forward primers for TCR Vbeta segments and 13 reverse primers for TCR Jbeta segments. A multiplex PCR assay on genomic DNA amplified the CDR3 region of rearranged TCR beta genes. Amplified TCR beta libraries were sequenced as 87-base-pair reads on the Illumina HiSeq System. The published analysis was carried out like this. A later analysis tallied tens of millions of unique TCR beta chains across the roughly 610 repertoires, and about 10 million of those chains were shared by two or more donors. Raw reads were error-corrected and collapsed into unique sequences with a nearest-neighbor algorithm that merged closely related sequences to remove PCR and sequencing errors. V, D and J gene segments were assigned by aligning CDR3 sequences to IMGT reference sequences. For a sequence to be retained, a match of at least six nucleotides to both a V gene segment and a J gene segment was required. A rearrangement was called productive if the CDR3 had no stop codons and remained in frame with V and J, and every other rearrangement was called non-productive. CDR3 was defined according to IMGT convention as the region running from the second conserved V-encoded cysteine to the conserved J-encoded phenylalanine. The earlier analysis of around 640 of the donors excluded sequences that lacked an unambiguous match to a single V gene segment. An earlier analysis of a few hundred of the donors classified V segments as functional when productive rearrangements were above 56.7% and as segregating when the standard deviation between donors was above 5%. A statistical classification framework was built to diagnose cytomegalovirus status from the catalog of TCR beta chain sequences. In a later analysis, V and J genes were assigned by comparing TCR nucleotide sequences against IMGT/GENE-DB human TR gene sequences. The TCRdist pipeline was used in a later analysis to assign CDR3 sequences and most-parsimonious VDJ recombination scenarios. In a later analysis, each TCR beta chain was defined by its CDR3 amino acid sequence together with its V-gene family, and reads lacking a unique V-gene family were excluded. In a later analysis, 550 to 650 highly shared, low-generation-probability nucleotide sequences were removed to address suspected cross-contamination and a sequencing artifact. In a later analysis, a clonal expansion index for each public chain was calculated from normalized within-repertoire ranks of inferred template counts. A later analysis computed generation probabilities with a VDJ recombination model fitted to out-of-frame rearrangements, and checked the results against IGoR. Hypergeometric tests were used in a later analysis to score TCR-TCR, TCR-HLA and TCR-CMV co-occurrence, with a repertoire-size bias correction applied to the TCR pairs. False discovery rates were estimated in a later analysis by permuting HLA or CMV assignments 20 times. A later analysis grouped co-occurring TCRs with DBSCAN, adding TCRdist sequence similarity when clustering within HLA-allele-positive subsets. Repertoires with fewer than 30,000 or more than 120,000 public chains were left out of co-occurrence clustering, as were five repertoires with anomalous nucleotide sharing. In its TCRdb copy, this immuneACCESS table keeps in-frame sequences only and misses some clones. Where compared with another copy, unresolved V genes explain less than half of these, and the others have no known cause. The V and J calls and clone size were taken over from that table, and D and trimming were inferred from the DNA. This sample comprises approximately 170,000 clones, about 69% of them detected only once. The ten largest clones capture approximately 4.8% of the sample.

The CDR3 goes from the cysteine to the phenylalanine over 14 residues. The DNA shown is the 42-base CDR3, in frame from base 1. According to the germline V gene (reference sequence), CDR1 reads MNHEY and CDR2 reads SMNVEV. Trimming costs V 4 bases and J 4 bases, and their ends lie 11 bases apart. The data derive from a study of cytomegalovirus exposure and HLA in healthy donors (TCRdb year 2017). With regard to the full study: According to an earlier analysis of 587 of the donors, some 180 million T cells yielded 117 million unique TCR beta sequences and approximately 300 Gb of sequence data. The study aimed to test whether signatures of past pathogen exposure could be identified by cataloging public T cell receptors. An earlier analysis of 500 to 750 of the donors applied high-throughput TCR beta sequencing to assess whether each TCR beta V gene segment acted as functional or pseudogenic. Rather than drawing on any new phenotypic data, the later analysis identified candidate immune exposures from TCR beta sequences and the way those sequences occurred across donors. All discovery cohort repertoires had been generated using a single sequencing platform. Typing coverage varied by locus: roughly 620-640 donors for A, B, C, DRB1 and DQB1; roughly 510 for DQA1; more than 600 for DPA1; around 450 for DPB1. HLA typing included class I and class II loci at four-digit resolution. A later genetic analysis used genome-wide SNP genotypes for about three fifths of the 666 donors, treating that subset as a discovery cohort. Donor age, sex, ethnicity and CMV serostatus were compiled together with the repertoire data. The study combined high-throughput TCR immunosequencing, statistical association of individual TCRs with disease status, and machine learning to predict cytomegalovirus infection status. On average, roughly 240,000 unique TCR beta nucleotide sequences were sequenced per donor among a few hundred genotyped donors of the cohort, with roughly 18% of those sequences being non-productive. A handful of DR-DQ haplotypes were handled as single units for association and clustering because linkage in the cohort was strong. The study used immunosequencing to profile the T cell repertoires of approximately 640 subjects and linked those repertoires to cytomegalovirus serostatus. Along with the approximately 600-subject first cohort, a separate validation cohort of over 90 different subjects was used. In a later analysis, previously published TCR beta repertoires from about 640 donors were re-analyzed and high-resolution HLA genotyping was added so that TCR occurrence patterns could be studied. The genetic ancestry cluster associated with self-reported Caucasian donors included around 76% of the 398 genotyped donors. An early release covering roughly 600 HLA-typed donors comprised roughly 300 gigabases of sequencing data and around 86 million unique TCR sequences.

The study at large found these results: A cluster of highly shared sequence variants was judged likely to be a technical artifact of the sequencing pipeline. Strong co-occurrence of HLA alleles, especially DR and DQ, made assigning TCR associations to individual alleles difficult. The study listed 150 to 200 TCR beta chains as associated with cytomegalovirus. An association between a missense DCLRE1C variant and V-gene and J-gene trimming of TCR beta chains was found in a later genetic analysis and replicated in an independent cohort. Presence/absence analyses assumed roughly uniform sequencing depth across donors, an assumption that may not hold. A further reported finding was that TCR beta sequences accurately predicted the HLA-A and HLA-B alleles for most subjects in the first cohort. Cytomegalovirus status was reported to be diagnosed by the classifier with high specificity and sensitivity in both the original and validation cohorts. A later analysis reported that several top co-occurrence clusters appeared linked to parvovirus B19, influenza, CMV and Epstein-Barr virus. In an earlier analysis of more than 450 of the donors, most TCR beta V segments were observed in productive rearrangements about 87% or about 30% of the time, broadly matching IMGT annotations. It was suggested by the authors that the approach could potentially be generalized to other disease states and immunological phenotypes. Because counts were too low, about 15 rarely observed V segments, including chromosome 9 orphons, were left out of the earlier analysis of approximately 580 of the donors. A later analysis found that TCR association rates varied across HLA loci, with DRB1 alleles showing the most associated TCRs and HLA-C alleles the fewest. Some IMGT-functional V segments, including TRBV6-2 and TRBV6-3, could not be distinguished by the 87-base-pair reads and were therefore excluded. A few of the identified cytomegalovirus-associated TCR beta chains were confirmed in vitro to be specific for cytomegalovirus antigens. The only immune exposure information available for the cohort was CMV serostatus. According to a later analysis, most CMV-associated TCR beta chains appeared to be HLA-restricted, and the HLA associations seemed to be driven largely by CMV exposure. Across donors, most TCR sequences were observed very rarely, whereas some public TCRs were present in many individuals. Compared with the 666-donor mean, donors in an Asian-associated ancestry cluster had fewer N-insertions in productive TCRs, according to a later genetic analysis. This cohort had only TCR beta chains sequenced, and the lack of alpha or paired-chain data limited which features could be detected. In a later analysis, about 16,000 TCR beta sequences were associated with specific HLA alleles at a false discovery rate of 0.05. Correlated functional status among segregating V segments might reflect linkage disequilibrium, but an unknown experimental factor could not be ruled out. A later analysis found that HLA-associated TCR beta chains were more clonally expanded and had lower generation probabilities than equally common non-associated chains. Because some donors lacked HLA typing at each locus, the association tests relied only on the typed subset.

The cohort consisted of some 730 healthy bone marrow donors. All cohort members were sampled while nominally healthy, although unrecorded immune exposures were likely present. The donor was CMV seropositive and was included in the group of almost 300 seropositive cohort members. A peripheral blood sample was provided by each donor, and peripheral blood mononuclear cells were used for TCR beta sequencing. Genomic DNA extraction from the blood cell samples was performed with the Qiagen DNeasy Blood Extraction Kit. This chain is built from TRBV27 and TRBJ1-5, with the D gene too uncertain to name. The TCR comes from a man aged 30-40 years in good health and CMV-seropositive. The specimen sequenced was PBMCs. The nucleotide sequence reads TGTGCCAGCAGTTCCGAGGAGGCGAATCAGCCCCAGCATTTT. This encodes CASSSEEANQPQHF.